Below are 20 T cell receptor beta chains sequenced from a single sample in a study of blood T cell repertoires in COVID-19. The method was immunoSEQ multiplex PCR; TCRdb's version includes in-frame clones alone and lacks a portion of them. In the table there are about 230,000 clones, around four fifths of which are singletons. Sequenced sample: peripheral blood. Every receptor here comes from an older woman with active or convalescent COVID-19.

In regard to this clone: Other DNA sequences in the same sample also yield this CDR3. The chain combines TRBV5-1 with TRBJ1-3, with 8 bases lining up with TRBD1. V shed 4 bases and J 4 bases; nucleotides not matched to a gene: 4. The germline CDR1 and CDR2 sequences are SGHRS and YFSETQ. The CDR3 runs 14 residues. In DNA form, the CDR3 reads TGCGCCAGCAGCCTGGACAGGGCCGGAAACACCATATATTTT. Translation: CASSLDRAGNTIYF. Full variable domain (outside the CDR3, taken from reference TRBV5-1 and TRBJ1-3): KAGVTQTPRYLIKTRGQQVTLSCSPISGHRSVSWYQQTPGQGLQFLFEYFSETQRNKGNFPGRFSGRQFSNSRSEMNVSTLELGDSALYLCASSLDRAGNTIYFGEGSWLTVV.

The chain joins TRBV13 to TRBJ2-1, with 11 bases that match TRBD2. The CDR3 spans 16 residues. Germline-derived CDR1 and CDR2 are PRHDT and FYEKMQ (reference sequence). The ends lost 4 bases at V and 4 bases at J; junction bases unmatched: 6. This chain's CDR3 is CASSSTSGSWYNEQFF. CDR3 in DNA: TGTGCCAGCAGCTCAACTAGCGGGAGTTGGTACAATGAGCAGTTCTTC.

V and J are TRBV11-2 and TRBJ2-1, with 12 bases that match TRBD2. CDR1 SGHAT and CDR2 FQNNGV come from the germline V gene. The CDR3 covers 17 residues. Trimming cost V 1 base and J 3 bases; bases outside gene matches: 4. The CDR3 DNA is TGTGCCAGCAGCTTAGCCCGGACTAGCGGGGTCTACAATGAGCAGTTCTTC. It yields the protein CASSLARTSGVYNEQFF.

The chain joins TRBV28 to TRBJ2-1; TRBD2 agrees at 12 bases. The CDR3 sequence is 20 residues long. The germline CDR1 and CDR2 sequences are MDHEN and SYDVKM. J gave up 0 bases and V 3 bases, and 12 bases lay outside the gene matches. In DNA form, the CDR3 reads TGTGCCAGCAGTTTCCACGGGACTAGCGGGCGGGGGGGCTCCTACAATGAGCAGTTCTTC. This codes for CASSFHGTSGRGGSYNEQFF.

CDR3 amino acids: CSVERGGHTEAFF. DNA of the CDR3: TGCAGCGTTGAAAGGGGGGGACACACTGAAGCTTTCTTT. This chain connects TRBV29-1 to TRBJ1-1, with D perhaps TRBD1 (6 bases). There are 13 residues in the CDR3. V was cut by 2 bases and J by 3 bases, with 10 bases left in between. Germline lookup yields CDR1 SQVTM and CDR2 ANQGSEA.

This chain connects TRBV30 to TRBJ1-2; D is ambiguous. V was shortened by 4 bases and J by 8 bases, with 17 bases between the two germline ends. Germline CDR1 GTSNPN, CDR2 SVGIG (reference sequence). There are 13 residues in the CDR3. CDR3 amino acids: CAWTLVGRGGYTF. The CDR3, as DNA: TGTGCCTGGACCCTAGTGGGAAGAGGGGGCTACACCTTC.

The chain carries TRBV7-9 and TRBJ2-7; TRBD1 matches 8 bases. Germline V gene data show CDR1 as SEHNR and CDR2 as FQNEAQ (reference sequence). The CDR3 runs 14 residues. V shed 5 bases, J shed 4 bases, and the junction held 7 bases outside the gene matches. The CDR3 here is CASSPTGAGYEQYF. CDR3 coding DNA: TGTGCCAGCAGCCCGACAGGGGCCGGATACGAGCAGTACTTC. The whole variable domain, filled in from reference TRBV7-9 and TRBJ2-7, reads DTGVSQNPRHKITKRGQNVTFRCDPISEHNRLYWYRQTLGQGPEFLTYFQNEAQLEKSRLLSDRFSAERPKGSFSTLEIQRTEQGDSAMYLCASSPTGAGYEQYFGPGTRLTVT.

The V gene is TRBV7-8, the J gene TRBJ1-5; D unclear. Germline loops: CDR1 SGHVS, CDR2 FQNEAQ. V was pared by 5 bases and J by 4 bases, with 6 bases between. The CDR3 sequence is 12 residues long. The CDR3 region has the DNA TGTGCCAGCAGCCCCCAGAATCAGCCCCAGCATTTT. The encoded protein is CASSPQNQPQHF.

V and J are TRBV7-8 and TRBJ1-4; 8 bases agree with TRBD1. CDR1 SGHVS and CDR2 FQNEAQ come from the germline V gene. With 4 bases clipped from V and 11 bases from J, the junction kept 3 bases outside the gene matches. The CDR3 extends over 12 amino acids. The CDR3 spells CASSSDRAKLFF. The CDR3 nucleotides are TGTGCCAGCAGCTCGGACAGGGCCAAACTGTTTTTT.

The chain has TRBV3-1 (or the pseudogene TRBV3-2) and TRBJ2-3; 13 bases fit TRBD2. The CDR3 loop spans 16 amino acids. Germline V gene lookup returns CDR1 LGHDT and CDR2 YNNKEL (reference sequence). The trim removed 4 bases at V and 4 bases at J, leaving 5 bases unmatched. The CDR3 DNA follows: TGTGCCAGCAGCCCCGGACTAGCGGGAGAGGCAGATACGCAGTATTTT. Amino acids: CASSPGLAGEADTQYF.

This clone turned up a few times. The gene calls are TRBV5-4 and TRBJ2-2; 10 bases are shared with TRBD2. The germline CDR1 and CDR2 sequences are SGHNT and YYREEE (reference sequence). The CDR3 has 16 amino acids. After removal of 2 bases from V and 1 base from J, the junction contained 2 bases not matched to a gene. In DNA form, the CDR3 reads TGTGCCAGCAGCTTAGCGGGAGGGCAGAACACCGGGGAGCTGTTTTTT. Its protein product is CASSLAGGQNTGELFF. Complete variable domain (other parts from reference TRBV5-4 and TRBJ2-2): ETGVTQSPTHLIKTRGQQVTLRCSSQSGHNTVSWYQQALGQGPQFIFQYYREEENGRGNFPPRFSGLQFPNYSSELNVNALELDDSALYLCASSLAGGQNTGELFFGEGSRLTVL.

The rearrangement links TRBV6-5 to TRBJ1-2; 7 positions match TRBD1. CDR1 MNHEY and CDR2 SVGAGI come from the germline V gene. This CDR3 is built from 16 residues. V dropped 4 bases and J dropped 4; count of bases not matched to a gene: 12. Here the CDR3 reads CASSSLQGPLGYGYTF. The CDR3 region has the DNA TGTGCCAGCAGTTCTTTACAGGGGCCCCTAGGCTATGGCTACACCTTC.

The CDR3 region has the DNA TGTGCCAGCAGCCATGATTTCCTTGGGACAGGAGGTGGCTACACCTTC. It translates to CASSHDFLGTGGGYTF. The chain couples TRBV4-2 to TRBJ1-2, with 8 bases matching TRBD1. The junction had 13 bases not matched to a gene; V was cut back by 3 bases and J by 7 bases. Germline V gene sequence: CDR1 LGHNA, CDR2 YNFKEQ. CDR3 size: 16 residues.

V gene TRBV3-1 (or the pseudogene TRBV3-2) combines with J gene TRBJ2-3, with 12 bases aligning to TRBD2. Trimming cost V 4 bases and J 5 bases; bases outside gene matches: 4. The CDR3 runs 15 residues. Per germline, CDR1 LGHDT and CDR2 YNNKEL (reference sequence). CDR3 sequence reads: CASSLTSGRQDTQYF. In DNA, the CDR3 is TGTGCCAGCAGCCTTACTAGCGGGAGGCAAGATACGCAGTATTTT.

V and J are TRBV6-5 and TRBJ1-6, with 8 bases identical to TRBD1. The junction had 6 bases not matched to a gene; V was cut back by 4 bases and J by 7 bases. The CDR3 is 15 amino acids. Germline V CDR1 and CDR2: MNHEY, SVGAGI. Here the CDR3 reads CASSSRQGTNSPLHF. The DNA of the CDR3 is TGTGCCAGCAGTTCCCGACAGGGGACGAATTCACCCCTCCACTTT.

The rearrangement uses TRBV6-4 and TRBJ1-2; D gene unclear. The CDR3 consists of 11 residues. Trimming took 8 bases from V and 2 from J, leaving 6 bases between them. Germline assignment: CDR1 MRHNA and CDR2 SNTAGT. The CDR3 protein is CASRSNYGYTF. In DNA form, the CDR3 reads TGTGCCAGCCGGTCAAACTATGGCTACACCTTC.

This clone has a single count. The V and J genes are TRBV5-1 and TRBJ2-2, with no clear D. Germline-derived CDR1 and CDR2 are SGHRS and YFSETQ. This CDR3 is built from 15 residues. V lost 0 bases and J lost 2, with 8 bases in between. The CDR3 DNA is TGCGCCAGCAGCTTGGCATACCTAAACACCGGGGAGCTGTTTTTT. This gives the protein CASSLAYLNTGELFF.

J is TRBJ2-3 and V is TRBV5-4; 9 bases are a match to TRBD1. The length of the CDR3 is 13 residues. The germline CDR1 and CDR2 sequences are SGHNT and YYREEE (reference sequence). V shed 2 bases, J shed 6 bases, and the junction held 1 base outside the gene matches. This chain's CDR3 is CASSLQGADTQYF. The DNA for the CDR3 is TGTGCCAGCAGCTTACAGGGGGCGGATACGCAGTATTTT.

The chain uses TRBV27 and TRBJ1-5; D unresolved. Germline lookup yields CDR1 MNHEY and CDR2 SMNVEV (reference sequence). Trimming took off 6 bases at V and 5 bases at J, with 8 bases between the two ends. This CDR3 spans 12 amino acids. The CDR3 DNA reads TGTGCCAGCAGCCTCCCTGATCAGCCCCAGCATTTT. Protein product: CASSLPDQPQHF.

Here the CDR3 reads CASSFGHLAGVVEQYF. The DNA of the CDR3 is TGCGCCAGCAGCTTTGGTCATCTAGCGGGAGTAGTCGAGCAGTACTTC. The genes are TRBV5-1 and TRBJ2-7, with TRBD2 matching 10 bases. CDR1 is SGHRS and CDR2 is YFSETQ in the germline V gene. The CDR3 is made up of 16 amino acids. Unmatched junction bases numbered 11, after V lost 2 bases and J lost 6 bases.